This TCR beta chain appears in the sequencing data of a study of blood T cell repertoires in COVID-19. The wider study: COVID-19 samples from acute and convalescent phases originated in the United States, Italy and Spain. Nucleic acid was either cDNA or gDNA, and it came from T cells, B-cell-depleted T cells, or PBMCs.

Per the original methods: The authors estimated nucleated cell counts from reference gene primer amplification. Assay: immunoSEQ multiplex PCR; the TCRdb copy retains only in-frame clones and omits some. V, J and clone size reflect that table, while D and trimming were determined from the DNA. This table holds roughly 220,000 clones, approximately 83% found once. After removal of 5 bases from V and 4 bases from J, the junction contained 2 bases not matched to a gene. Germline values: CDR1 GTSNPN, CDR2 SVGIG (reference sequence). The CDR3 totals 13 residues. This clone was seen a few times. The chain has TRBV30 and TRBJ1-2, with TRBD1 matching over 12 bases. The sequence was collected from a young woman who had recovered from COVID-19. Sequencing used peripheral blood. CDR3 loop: CAWGTGGIYGYTF. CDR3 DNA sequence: TGTGCCTGGGGGACAGGGGGCATCTATGGCTACACCTTC.